A selection of T cell receptor beta chains follows, all from one sample in a study of T cell responses to AZD1222 COVID-19 vaccine. Produced via immunoSEQ multiplex PCR; TCRdb's table is partial and in-frame only. There are 140,000 to 150,000 clones in the sample; about 93% occur only once, and around 1.9% lies in the top ten. This specimen was peripheral blood, taken on day 0 of AZD1222 vaccination. The receptors derive from an adult in good health. The CDR3 runs from the conserved cysteine through the conserved F or W. The D gene is left open where the match is weak. Part of the rows lack a size; the others show once, few, many or a class for expanded clones.

abundance	d_gene	v_gene	j_gene	CDR3aa	CDR3nt
once	-	TRBV2	TRBJ2-5	CASRQGLETQYF	TGTGCCAGCAGACAGGGATTAGAGACCCAGTACTTC
-	TRBD1	TRBV4-1	TRBJ2-7	CASSQGDRGYEQYF	TGCGCCAGCAGCCAAGGGGACAGGGGCTACGAGCAGTACTTC
-	TRBD1	TRBV7-8	TRBJ1-2	CASSFQGQIYGYTF	TGTGCCAGCAGCTTCCAGGGACAGATCTATGGCTACACCTTC
-	-	TRBV4-1	TRBJ1-5	CASSQEDIYDQPQHF	TGCGCCAGCAGCCAAGAGGACATCTACGATCAGCCCCAGCATTTT
-	TRBD1	TRBV6-5	TRBJ1-6	CASKSEGAPSPLHF	TGTGCCAGCAAATCGGAGGGGGCGCCTTCACCCCTCCACTTT
-	TRBD1	TRBV4-1	TRBJ2-7	CASSRNTGTGYEQYF	TGCGCCAGCAGCCGGAATACCGGGACAGGCTACGAGCAGTACTTC
-	TRBD1	TRBV4-1	TRBJ2-3	CASSQPEGTGTGTDTQYF	TGCGCCAGCAGCCAACCGGAAGGAACCGGGACAGGCACAGATACGCAGTATTTT
once	TRBD1	TRBV12-5	TRBJ1-1	CASGYGTATGMNTEAFF	TGTGCTAGTGGTTACGGGACAGCGACGGGGATGAACACTGAAGCTTTCTTT
once	-	TRBV5-1	TRBJ2-7	CASSLNSPRGDYEQYF	TGCGCCAGCAGTCTAAACAGCCCAAGGGGGGACTACGAGCAGTACTTC
once	-	TRBV5-1	TRBJ2-2	CASTRTLNTGELFF	TGCGCCAGCACCCGAACGCTTAACACCGGGGAGCTGTTTTTT
-	-	TRBV27	TRBJ2-1	CASSLAPMANEQFF	TGTGCCAGCAGTTTAGCCCCGATGGCCAATGAGCAGTTCTTC
-	-	TRBV21-1	TRBJ1-2	CASSNHPPDRSNGYTF	TGTGCCAGCAGCAACCACCCTCCGGACAGGAGCAATGGCTACACCTTC
-	-	TRBV6-5	TRBJ1-6	CASSYSPKRLRPLHF	TGTGCCAGCAGTTACTCCCCCAAGCGTCTTCGGCCCCTCCACTTT
-	-	TRBV11-2	TRBJ2-7	CASSVDSGTYEQYF	TGTGCCAGCAGCGTCGATAGCGGAACCTACGAGCAGTACTTC
few	-	TRBV14	TRBJ1-1	CASNPWAGEAFF	TGTGCCAGCAACCCATGGGCGGGTGAAGCTTTCTTT
-	-	TRBV19	TRBJ1-5	CASRPRDVPIDQPQHF	TGTGCCAGTAGGCCCCGGGACGTCCCCATCGATCAGCCCCAGCATTTT
-	TRBD1	TRBV19	TRBJ2-7	CASQEGQGVRYEQYF	TGTGCCAGCCAAGAGGGACAGGGGGTAAGATACGAGCAGTACTTC
-	TRBD1	TRBV2	TRBJ1-1	CASSDPDRGLAFF	TGTGCCAGCAGTGACCCGGACAGGGGGCTTGCTTTCTTT
-	-	TRBV30	TRBJ1-4	CAWRPGGEEKLFF	TGTGCCTGGAGGCCCGGGGGGGAGGAAAAACTGTTTTTT
-	-	TRBV12-3/TRBV12-4	TRBJ2-1	CASSFQRDNEQFF	TGTGCCAGCAGTTTTCAGAGAGACAATGAGCAGTTCTTC
once	TRBD1	TRBV29-1	TRBJ1-1	CSAQGASVTEAFF	TGCAGCGCCCAGGGGGCCTCGGTCACTGAAGCTTTCTTT
few	TRBD1	TRBV18	TRBJ1-3	CASSRQGSGNTIYF	TGTGCCAGCTCACGACAGGGGTCTGGAAACACCATATATTTT
-	-	TRBV7-9	TRBJ1-3	CASSFAGLGNTIYF	TGTGCCAGCAGCTTCGCAGGGTTAGGAAACACCATATATTTT
-	TRBD2	TRBV19	TRBJ2-7	CASRPGPSGGYEQYF	TGTGCCAGTAGGCCTGGGCCTAGCGGGGGATACGAGCAGTACTTC
-	-	TRBV5-4	TRBJ2-7	CASSRGAGHQYEQYF	TGTGCCAGCAGCCGCGGCGCTGGACACCAATACGAGCAGTACTTC
-	-	TRBV18	TRBJ1-2	CASSPPSLNGYTF	TGTGCCAGCTCCCCCCCAAGCTTGAATGGCTACACCTTC
-	-	TRBV5-1	TRBJ1-6	CASSLDLGRRGSPLHF	TGCGCCAGCAGCTTGGATCTGGGCAGGAGAGGATCACCCCTCCACTTT
-	-	TRBV30	TRBJ1-2	CAWMGVSGYGYTF	TGTGCCTGGATGGGTGTGAGCGGCTATGGCTACACCTTC
-	-	TRBV18	TRBJ1-6	CASSPGEQVHSPLHF	TGTGCCAGCTCACCAGGAGAACAGGTGCATTCACCCCTCCACTTT
once	-	TRBV7-9	TRBJ2-1	CASSLSLAGSYNEQFF	TGTGCCAGCAGCTTAAGTCTCGCGGGCTCCTACAATGAGCAGTTCTTC
once	TRBD1	TRBV3-1/TRBV3-2	TRBJ1-2	CASSPRWRDSLWHGYTF	TGTGCCAGCAGCCCGAGATGGAGGGACAGTCTTTGGCATGGCTACACCTTC
-	TRBD2	TRBV2	TRBJ2-5	CASSGGSGRKETQYF	TGTGCCAGCAGTGGGGGTAGCGGGAGGAAGGAGACCCAGTACTTC
-	-	TRBV3-1/TRBV3-2	TRBJ2-7	CASSHDQAIYEQYF	TGTGCCAGCAGCCATGACCAAGCCATCTACGAGCAGTACTTC
-	TRBD1	TRBV3-1/TRBV3-2	TRBJ2-7	CASSHLDRGEQYF	TGTGCCAGCAGCCACCTAGACAGGGGCGAGCAGTACTTC
-	-	TRBV11-3	TRBJ2-2	CASSFSGSNTGELFF	TGTGCCAGCAGCTTTAGTGGGTCTAACACCGGGGAGCTGTTTTTT
-	TRBD2	TRBV2	TRBJ2-1	CASSTWTSLPSSSYNEQFF	TGTGCCAGCAGTACGTGGACTAGCCTTCCCTCAAGCTCCTACAATGAGCAGTTCTTC
-	-	TRBV7-8	TRBJ1-1	CASSLVFMNTEAFF	TGTGCCAGCAGCTTAGTCTTCATGAACACTGAAGCTTTCTTT
once	-	TRBV12-3/TRBV12-4	TRBJ2-3	CASRNSSTDTQYF	TGTGCCAGTAGGAACTCTAGCACAGATACGCAGTATTTT
-	-	TRBV3-1/TRBV3-2	TRBJ1-3	CASSQDRSAGSGNTIYF	TGTGCCAGCAGCCAAGATAGAAGCGCGGGGAGTGGAAACACCATATATTTT
-	-	TRBV11-2	TRBJ1-5	CASSLAGSNQPQHF	TGTGCCAGCAGCTTAGCGGGGAGCAATCAGCCCCAGCATTTT
-	TRBD2	TRBV9	TRBJ2-7	CASSVGASGPSYEQYF	TGTGCCAGCAGCGTAGGGGCTAGCGGGCCCTCCTACGAGCAGTACTTC
once	-	TRBV7-2	TRBJ1-2	CASSPRLGNGYTF	TGTGCCAGCAGCCCTCGGCTTGGGAATGGCTACACCTTC
-	-	TRBV6-5	TRBJ1-6	CAITQGGTLDSPLHF	TGTGCCATCACTCAGGGAGGCACCTTGGACTCACCCCTCCACTTT